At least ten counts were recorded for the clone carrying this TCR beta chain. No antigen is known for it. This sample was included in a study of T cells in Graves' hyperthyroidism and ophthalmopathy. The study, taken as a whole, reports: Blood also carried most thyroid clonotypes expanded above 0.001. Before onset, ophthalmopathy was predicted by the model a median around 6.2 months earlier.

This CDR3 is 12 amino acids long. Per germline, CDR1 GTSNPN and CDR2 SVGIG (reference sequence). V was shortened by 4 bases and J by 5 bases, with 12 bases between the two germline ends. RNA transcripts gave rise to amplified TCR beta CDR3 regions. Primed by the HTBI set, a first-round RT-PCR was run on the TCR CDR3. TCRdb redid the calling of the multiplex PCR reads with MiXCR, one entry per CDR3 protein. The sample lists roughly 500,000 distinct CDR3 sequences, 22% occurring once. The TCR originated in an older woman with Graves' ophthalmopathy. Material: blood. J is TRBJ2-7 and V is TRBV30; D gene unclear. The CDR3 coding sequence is TGTGCCTGGATAGTAGATCGGCACGAGCAGTACTTC. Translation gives CAWIVDRHEQYF.